These 2 T cell receptor beta chains were all obtained from the same sample, sequenced in a study of blood T cells in healthy people across ages. A second PCR, run for about 7 to 11 cycles, used a sample-barcoded 5' primer plus a J-beta primer mix. Via MiXCR, TCRdb re-called the 5' RACE reads, giving one row per CDR3 protein. Among about 1,800,000 distinct CDR3 sequences listed, about 28% were seen once. The material sequenced was blood. These receptors originate from a woman in her thirties in good health.

The chain employs TRBV2 and TRBJ2-7, with 10 bases matching TRBD2. Germline V gene data show CDR1 as SNHLY and CDR2 as FYNNEI. The length of the CDR3 is 16 residues. V shed 6 bases and J 2 bases; nucleotides not matched to a gene: 10. CDR3 DNA: TGTGCCAGCAGCTTAGGAGCGGGAGGGCCGACCTACGAGCAGTACTTC. As protein: CASSLGAGGPTYEQYF.

The chain employs TRBV12-3 or TRBV12-4 and TRBJ1-2; TRBD1 is a possible D gene (5 bases). The CDR3 covers 15 residues. Deletions cut 6 bases from V and 4 bases from J, with 18 bases between. The CDR3 DNA sequence: TGTGCCAGCAGCCCCTCAGGGAGAGGCGGCTATGGCTACACCTTC. It yields the protein CASSPSGRGGYGYTF.